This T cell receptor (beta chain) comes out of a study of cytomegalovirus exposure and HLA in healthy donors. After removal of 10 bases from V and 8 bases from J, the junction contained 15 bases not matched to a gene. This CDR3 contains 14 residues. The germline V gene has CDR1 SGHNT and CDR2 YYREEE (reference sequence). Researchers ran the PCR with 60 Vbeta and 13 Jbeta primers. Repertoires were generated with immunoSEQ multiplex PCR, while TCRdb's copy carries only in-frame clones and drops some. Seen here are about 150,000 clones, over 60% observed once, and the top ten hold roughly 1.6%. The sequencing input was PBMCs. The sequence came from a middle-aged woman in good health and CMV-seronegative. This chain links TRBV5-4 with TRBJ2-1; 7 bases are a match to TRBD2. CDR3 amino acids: CAGAWREQGDEQFF. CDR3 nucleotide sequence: TGTGCCGGCGCGTGGCGGGAGCAGGGCGATGAGCAGTTCTTC. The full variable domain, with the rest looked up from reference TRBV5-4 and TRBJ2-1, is ETGVTQSPTHLIKTRGQQVTLRCSSQSGHNTVSWYQQALGQGPQFIFQYYREEENGRGNFPPRFSGLQFPNYSSELNVNALELDDSALYLCAGAWREQGDEQFFGPGTRLTVL.